The entry that follows covers one T cell receptor beta chain sequence. The V end lost 9 bases, the J end lost 5 bases, and 20 bases lay between the germline ends. Germline-derived CDR1 and CDR2 are LNHDA and SQIVND (reference sequence). The CDR3 spans 15 residues. The entry originates in a study of T cell changes during pregnancy in multiple sclerosis. Repertoires were generated with immunoSEQ multiplex PCR, while TCRdb's copy carries only in-frame clones and drops some. This sample has around 35,000 clones, with over 90% found just once. This clonotype was sampled from a female donor with multiple sclerosis, enrolled in a pregnancy study. The sequencing here drew on CD4+ T cells from peripheral blood mononuclear cells, taken in the second trimester of pregnancy. The chain is built from TRBV19 and TRBJ2-1; the D gene is possibly TRBD2 (6 bases). The CDR3 protein is CASLPRSGAHNEQFF. Here the CDR3 DNA reads TGTGCCAGCCTCCCGAGGTCGGGAGCCCACAATGAGCAGTTCTTC.